The text below deals with one T cell receptor (beta chain). The data are from a study of cytomegalovirus exposure and HLA in healthy donors. Vbeta (60) and Jbeta (13) primers were used in the PCR. This table comes from immunoSEQ multiplex PCR, and its TCRdb copy is limited to in-frame clones, with some not included. This table holds some 71,000 clones, about 70% found once. Germline V gene lookup returns CDR1 SGHRS and CDR2 YFSETQ. The V gene lost 4 bases and the J gene lost 2 bases, with 13 bases spanning the gap. The CDR3 is made up of 15 amino acids. The origin of this receptor is a woman aged 30 to 39 in good health and CMV-seropositive. The sequenced sample consisted of PBMCs. This chain links TRBV5-1 with TRBJ1-5, with D unclear. The CDR3 coding sequence is TGCGCCAGCAGCCCTGCCATGGGCCGCAATCAGCCCCAGCATTTT. It specifies CASSPAMGRNQPQHF.